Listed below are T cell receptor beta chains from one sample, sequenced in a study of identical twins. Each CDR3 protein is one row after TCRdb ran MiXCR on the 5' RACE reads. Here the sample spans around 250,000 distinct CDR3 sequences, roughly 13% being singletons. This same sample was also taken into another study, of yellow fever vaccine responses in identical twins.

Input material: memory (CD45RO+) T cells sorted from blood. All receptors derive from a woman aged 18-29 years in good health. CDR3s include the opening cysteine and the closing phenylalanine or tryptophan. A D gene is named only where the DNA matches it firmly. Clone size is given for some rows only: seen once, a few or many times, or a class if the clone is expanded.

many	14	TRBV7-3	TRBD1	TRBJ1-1	TGTGCCAGCAGCTTAGAGGGGGCGAACACTGAAGCTTTCTTT	CASSLEGANTEAFF
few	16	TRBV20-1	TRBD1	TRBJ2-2	TGCAGTGCTCCGGACAGGGGGCCCCCGAACACCGGGGAGCTGTTTTTT	CSAPDRGPPNTGELFF
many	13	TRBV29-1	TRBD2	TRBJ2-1	TGCAGCGGCCGACTAGCGGCTTACAATGAGCAGTTCTTC	CSGRLAAYNEQFF
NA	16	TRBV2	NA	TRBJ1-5	TGTGCCAGCAGCCCTGATGGGGGCTATAGCAATCAGCCCCAGCATTTT	CASSPDGGYSNQPQHF
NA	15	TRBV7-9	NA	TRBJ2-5	TGTGCCAGCAGCCCTTGGGGCAGGGCAGGGGAGACCCAGTACTTC	CASSPWGRAGETQYF
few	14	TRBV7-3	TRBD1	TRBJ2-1	TGTGCCAGCAGCAAATCCGGGACAGACAATGAGCAGTTCTTC	CASSKSGTDNEQFF
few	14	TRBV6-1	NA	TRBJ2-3	TGTGCCAGCAAAACAGGGTTTGGCACAGATACGCAGTATTTT	CASKTGFGTDTQYF
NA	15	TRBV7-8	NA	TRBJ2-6	TGTGCCAGCAGCCCGACTTCCTCTGGGGCCAACGTCCTGACTTTC	CASSPTSSGANVLTF
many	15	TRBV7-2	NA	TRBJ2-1	TGTGCCAGCAGCTTAGCGACCGGGCCTTCGTCGGAGCAGTTCTTC	CASSLATGPSSEQFF
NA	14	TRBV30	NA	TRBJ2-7	TGTGCCTGGAGTAAAGGACAGCCATCCTACGAGCAGTACTTC	CAWSKGQPSYEQYF
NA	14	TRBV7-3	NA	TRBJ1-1	TGTGCCAGCAGCCCGGGATTGGTAGGGACTGAAGCTTTCTTT	CASSPGLVGTEAFF
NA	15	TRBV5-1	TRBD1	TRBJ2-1	TGCGCCAGCAGCCTGACAGGGGACCTCTACAATGAGCAGTTCTTC	CASSLTGDLYNEQFF
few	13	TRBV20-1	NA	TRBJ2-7	TGCAGTGCCGTACCCAGGGTAACCTACGAGCAGTACTTC	CSAVPRVTYEQYF
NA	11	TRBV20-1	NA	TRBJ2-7	TGCAGTGCTTGGAATAACTACGAGCAGTACTTC	CSAWNNYEQYF
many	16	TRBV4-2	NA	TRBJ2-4	TGTGCCAGCAGCCAAGATGAGAGGGGAGCCAAAAACATTCAGTACTTC	CASSQDERGAKNIQYF
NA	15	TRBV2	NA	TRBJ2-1	TGTGCCAGCAGTGATTGGGTCCTCCGGACGGATGAGCAGTTCTTC	CASSDWVLRTDEQFF
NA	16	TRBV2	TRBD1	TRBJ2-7	TGTGCCAGCAGCTTTCTCCAGGGGGCCGGGGTTTACGAGCAGTACTTC	CASSFLQGAGVYEQYF
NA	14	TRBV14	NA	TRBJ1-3	TGTGCCAGCAGCTCGACAGCCTCTGGAAACACCATATATTTT	CASSSTASGNTIYF
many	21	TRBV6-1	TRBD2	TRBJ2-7	TGTGCCAGCAGTGCCCCGGGACTAGCGGGAGGGCATATCGACCCTCCCTCCGAGCAGTACTTC	CASSAPGLAGGHIDPPSEQYF
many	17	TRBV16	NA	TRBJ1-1	TGTGCCAGCAGCCAGGATTGGTGGGCAGGGAAGAACACTGAAGCTTTCTTT	CASSQDWWAGKNTEAFF
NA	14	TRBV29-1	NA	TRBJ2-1	TGCAGCGTTGAAGTGGGGGGTACTTGGAATGAGCAGTTCTTC	CSVEVGGTWNEQFF
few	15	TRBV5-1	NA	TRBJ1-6	TGCGCCAGCACCGGGTCGGGCAGGGGTAATTCACCCCTCCACTTT	CASTGSGRGNSPLHF
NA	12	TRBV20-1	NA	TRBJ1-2	TGCAGTGCTCTAATAACAGGTCCCGGCTACACCTTC	CSALITGPGYTF
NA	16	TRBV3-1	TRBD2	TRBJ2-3	TGTGCCAGCAGCCAAGATGGGACTAGCGGGAACCGTCCAGCGTATTTT	CASSQDGTSGNRPAYF
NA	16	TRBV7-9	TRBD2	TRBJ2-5	TGTGCCAGCAGCCATGGACTAGCGGGCCCCTCCTGGACCCAGTACTTC	CASSHGLAGPSWTQYF
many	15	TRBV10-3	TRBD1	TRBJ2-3	TGTGCCATCAGTAAGACAGGGGGGAGCACAGATACGCAGTATTTT	CAISKTGGSTDTQYF
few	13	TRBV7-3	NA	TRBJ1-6	TGTGCCAGCAGCTCTCAGAGAGATTCACCCCTCCACTTT	CASSSQRDSPLHF
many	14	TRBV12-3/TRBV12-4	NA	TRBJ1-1	TGTGCCAGCAGACCGGACAGTGATGCCACTGAAGCTTTCTTT	CASRPDSDATEAFF
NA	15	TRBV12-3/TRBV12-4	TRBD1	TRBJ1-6	TGTGCCAGCAGTTCAAGACAGGGGCCAAATTCACCCCTCCACTTT	CASSSRQGPNSPLHF
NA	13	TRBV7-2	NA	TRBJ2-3	TGTGCCAGCAGCTTAGGGCTCACAGATACGCAGTATTTT	CASSLGLTDTQYF
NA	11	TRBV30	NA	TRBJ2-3	TGTGCCTGGAGTGTACTCCTCTCTTTAGATTTT	CAWSVLLSLDF
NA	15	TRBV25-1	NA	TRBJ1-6	TGTGCCAGCAGTGAATCCACAATCTATAATTCACCCCTCCACTTT	CASSESTIYNSPLHF
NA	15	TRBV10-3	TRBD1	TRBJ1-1	TGTGCCATCAGCGGACAGGTGGGATTGAACACTGAAGCTTTCTTT	CAISGQVGLNTEAFF
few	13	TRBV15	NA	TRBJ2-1	TGTGCCACCACCCAAGTGGGGTACAATGAGCAGTTCTTC	CATTQVGYNEQFF
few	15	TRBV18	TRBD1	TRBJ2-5	TGTGCCAGCTCACCGAAAACAGGGGCGTTAGAGACCCAGTACTTC	CASSPKTGALETQYF
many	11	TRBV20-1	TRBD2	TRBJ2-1	TGCAGTGCTATTCATCCGGGGGGGCAGTTCTTC	CSAIHPGGQFF
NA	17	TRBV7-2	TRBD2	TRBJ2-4	TGTGCCAGCAGCTTCGGACTAGCGGGGGGAGCCAAAAACATTCAGTACTTC	CASSFGLAGGAKNIQYF
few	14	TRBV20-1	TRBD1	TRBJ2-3	TGCAGTGCTAGGGAACAGGGGACGACAGATACGCAGTATTTT	CSAREQGTTDTQYF
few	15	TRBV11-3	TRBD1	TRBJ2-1	TGTGCCAGCAGCCGTGGACAGGGGGACATGGGTGAGCAGTTCTTC	CASSRGQGDMGEQFF
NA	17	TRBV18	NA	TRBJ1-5	TGTGCCAGCTCGCCCAATCCTGGACAGATAAGCAATCAGCCCCAGCATTTT	CASSPNPGQISNQPQHF
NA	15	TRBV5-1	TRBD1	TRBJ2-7	TGCGCCAGCAGATACAGGGGAAATAGAACCTACGAGCAGTACTTC	CASRYRGNRTYEQYF
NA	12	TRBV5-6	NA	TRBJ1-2	TGTGCCAGCAGCGTCCAGGGATATGGCTACACCTTC	CASSVQGYGYTF
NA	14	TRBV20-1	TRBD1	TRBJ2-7	TGCAGTGCTTCACGGACAGGGGGCACCTACGAGCAGTACTTC	CSASRTGGTYEQYF
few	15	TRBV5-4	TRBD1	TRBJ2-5	TGTGCCAGCAGCTACGACAGGGGAGGAGGAGAGACCCAGTACTTC	CASSYDRGGGETQYF
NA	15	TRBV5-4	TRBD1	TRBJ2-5	TGTGCCAGCAGCTCTAGGGACAGTAGGGGCGAGACCCAGTACTTC	CASSSRDSRGETQYF
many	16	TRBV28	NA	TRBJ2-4	TGTGCCAGCAGTTTGTCAGGGGATCTAGCCAAAAACATTCAGTACTTC	CASSLSGDLAKNIQYF
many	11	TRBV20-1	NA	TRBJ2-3	TGCAGTGCCCTGAGGGCGGCTACGCAGTATTTT	CSALRAATQYF
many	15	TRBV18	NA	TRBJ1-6	TGTGCCAGCTCACCGGAGGGCCCCTATAATTCACCCCTCCACTTT	CASSPEGPYNSPLHF
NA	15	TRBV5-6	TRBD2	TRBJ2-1	TGTGCCAGCAGCTTAGAAGCGGGAGTAGGGAATGAGAAGTTCTTC	CASSLEAGVGNEKFF